These T cell receptor beta chains were read from a single sample in a study of shared clonotypes between healthy human individuals. Some clones are missing from TCRdb's copy, which holds only in-frame ones; the method was immunoSEQ multiplex PCR. Here the sample spans 1.5 million to 2.5 million clones, approximately 94% being singletons. Material: naive CD8+ T cells sorted from blood. The source is a man aged 18 to 35 in good health. Both conserved end residues are part of each CDR3. Only part of the rows carry a size: once, few, many, or a class if the clone is expanded.

clone size	V gene	J gene	CDR3 protein
NA	TRBV6-4	TRBJ1-4	CASIPGATNEKLFF
NA	TRBV2	TRBJ1-1	CASSDLYRDREAFF
NA	TRBV27	TRBJ2-2	CASGYPGEIAGELFF
NA	TRBV7-2	TRBJ2-7	CASSLSPVLYEQYF
NA	TRBV27	TRBJ2-1	CATMWWEKGEQFF
NA	TRBV19	TRBJ2-4	CASTVQREKAKNIQYF
NA	TRBV9	TRBJ2-1	CASSVRVWASGNSYNEQFF
once	TRBV6-6	TRBJ2-7	CASSLTGTGYEQYF
NA	TRBV6-4	TRBJ2-1	CASSDRPVPYNEQFF
once	TRBV5-4	TRBJ1-1	CASSSLWAVTEAFF
NA	TRBV13	TRBJ2-2	CASSLGWTSGGNTGELFF
NA	TRBV27	TRBJ2-7	CASSLGTGAYEQYF
NA	TRBV28	TRBJ1-2	CASSFRYSIPDGYTF
NA	TRBV19	TRBJ2-7	CASSQAPGLEGPGEQYF
NA	TRBV5-1	TRBJ1-2	CASSAPGTGNGYTF
NA	TRBV5-1	TRBJ2-7	CASSVRRDYSYEQYF
NA	TRBV9	TRBJ2-3	CASNAGQTDTQYF
NA	TRBV7-9	TRBJ2-3	CASSLSGFFTDTQYF
NA	TRBV5-6	TRBJ2-7	CASSLRDTTYEQYF
NA	TRBV30	TRBJ2-2	CAWSGGNTGELFF
NA	TRBV9	TRBJ1-1	CASRPMNTEAFF
NA	TRBV4-1	TRBJ2-3	CASSRVIAGVRTDTQYF
NA	TRBV4-1	TRBJ2-1	CASSLGWANEQFF
NA	TRBV6-6	TRBJ2-1	CASSYFSLGDEQFF
NA	TRBV9	TRBJ1-1	CASSAGDYGGTEAFF
NA	TRBV27	TRBJ2-2	CASSFGANTGELFF
NA	TRBV6-5	TRBJ2-5	CASSYSQETQYF
NA	TRBV7-9	TRBJ2-7	CASSLTGSHEQYF
NA	TRBV7-9	TRBJ2-7	CASSPGDSSYEQYF
once	TRBV29-1	TRBJ2-3	CSVEDTTPLAGYTDTQYF
NA	TRBV7-2	TRBJ1-4	CASSPDSPKDEKLFF
NA	TRBV7-9	TRBJ2-7	CASSPHTVAFGEQYF
NA	TRBV5-1	TRBJ2-7	CASSLEPQGAYEQYF
NA	TRBV28	TRBJ2-2	CASNGQGDTGELFF
few	TRBV2	TRBJ2-7	CASVRNEQYF
NA	TRBV13	TRBJ2-1	CASSLVGNEQFF
NA	TRBV29-1	TRBJ2-7	CSVEGSGSSYEQYF
NA	TRBV9	TRBJ2-2	CASSVTHTGKENTGELFF
NA	TRBV13	TRBJ2-2	CASSLEDGELFF
NA	TRBV27	TRBJ2-7	CASSPSWGEVHEQYF
NA	TRBV5-1	TRBJ2-1	CASRHLRWFLDKGADEQFF
NA	TRBV5-6	TRBJ1-1	CASSLLTEMNTEAFF
NA	TRBV7-3	TRBJ2-3	CASSSYRGSIDTQYF